Below, 10 T cell receptor beta chains from the same sample are listed, as sequenced in a study of blood T cell repertoires in COVID-19. Generated by immunoSEQ multiplex PCR, the TCRdb table keeps only in-frame clones and is missing some. The table records about 230,000 clones, approximately 82% of them present only once. Sequenced input: peripheral blood. The receptors were gathered from a woman in her 70s with active or convalescent COVID-19.

The genes are TRBV6-2 or TRBV6-3 and TRBJ1-4; TRBD1 matches at 8 bases. With V trimmed by 6 bases and J by 8 bases, 5 bases remained unmatched. The CDR3 spans 13 residues. Germline CDR1 and CDR2: MNHEY and SVGEGT. CDR3 coding DNA: TGTGCCAGCAGCCGGGACAGGCACGAAAAACTGTTTTTT. Translating gives CASSRDRHEKLFF.

This clone was seen only once. The V call is TRBV3-1 (or the pseudogene TRBV3-2), the J call TRBJ1-5; weak D call: TRBD1 (6 bases). Germline V gives CDR1 LGHDT, CDR2 YNNKEL (reference sequence). The CDR3 runs to 15 residues. Trimming cost V 4 bases and J 3 bases, with 13 bases left between them. CDR3 sequence (DNA): TGTGCCAGCAGCCCAGAGACAGGACTCAATCAGCCCCAGCATTTT. It translates to CASSPETGLNQPQHF.

This clone was found once. The chain recombines TRBV7-9 with TRBJ2-5, with no clear D. Trimming cost V 3 bases and J 5 bases, with 13 bases left between them. The CDR3 is made up of 14 amino acids. Germline CDR1 SEHNR, CDR2 FQNEAQ (reference sequence). CDR3 nucleotides: TGTGCCAGCAGCTTTTCCGGTACTCCGGAGACCCAGTACTTC. Translation gives CASSFSGTPETQYF.

The genes are TRBV6-6 and TRBJ2-7, with 11 bases matching TRBD2. J lost 0 bases, V lost 2 bases, and 3 bases had no gene match. The CDR3 sequence is 16 residues long. From germline, CDR1 is MNHNY and CDR2 SVGAGI (reference sequence). The CDR3 DNA sequence: TGTGCCAGCAGTTACCATGGGACTAGCGGCTCCTACGAGCAGTACTTC. Translating it yields CASSYHGTSGSYEQYF.

V usage is TRBV27 and J usage is TRBJ2-7; TRBD1 matches 7 bases. V shed 5 bases, J shed 6 bases, and the junction held 10 bases outside the gene matches. Looked up from germline, CDR1 is MNHEY and CDR2 is SMNVEV (reference sequence). The CDR3 sequence is 14 residues long. Here the CDR3 reads CASSPTGPPSEQYF. CDR3 DNA: TGTGCCAGCAGTCCGACAGGGCCGCCGTCCGAGCAGTACTTC.

The chain employs TRBV20-1 and TRBJ2-1, with 8 bases that match TRBD2. Germline CDR1 DFQATT, CDR2 SNEGSKA (reference sequence). CDR3 length: 15 residues. The ends lost 3 bases at V and 4 bases at J; junction bases unmatched: 8. In DNA, the CDR3 is TGCAGTGCTAGTCGGGCGGGGGGCCCTTACAATGAGCAGTTCTTC. Translation gives CSASRAGGPYNEQFF.

The chain employs TRBV7-8 and TRBJ2-7; 8 bases fit TRBD1. V dropped 4 bases and J dropped 4; count of bases not matched to a gene: 6. The length of the CDR3 is 14 residues. Germline loops: CDR1 SGHVS, CDR2 FQNEAQ. The CDR3 spells CASSSRTGRYEQYF. CDR3 DNA sequence: TGTGCCAGCAGCTCCCGGACAGGGAGGTACGAGCAGTACTTC.

The chain is built from TRBV7-9 and TRBJ2-1; 8 bases map to TRBD2. The junction had 3 bases not matched to a gene; V was cut back by 8 bases and J by 3 bases. The CDR3 totals 13 residues. CDR1 is SEHNR and CDR2 is FQNEAQ in the germline V gene (reference sequence). This CDR3 reads CASAGGSYNEQFF. The CDR3 DNA follows: TGTGCCAGCGCGGGAGGTAGCTACAATGAGCAGTTCTTC.

This clone was seen a single time. The rearrangement joins TRBV12-5 to TRBJ1-3; TRBD1 matches 7 bases. The V gene's germline CDR1 is LGHNT and CDR2 FRNRAP. The junction had 13 bases not matched to a gene; V was cut back by 2 bases and J by 6 bases. The CDR3 totals 17 residues. The CDR3 region has the DNA TGTGCTAGTGGTTTGACCGGACAGGCAGGAGGGTTAAACACCATATATTTT. This translates into CASGLTGQAGGLNTIYF.

The table lists this clone with a few counts. The V call is TRBV6-5, the J call TRBJ1-5; D remains unclear. The CDR3 spans 15 residues. The germline CDR1 and CDR2 sequences are MNHEY and SVGAGI. The V and J ends lost 0 bases and 3 bases respectively, with 9 bases between them. The CDR3 is CASSYSDGNNQPQHF. CDR3 nucleotide sequence: TGTGCCAGCAGTTACTCGGACGGGAACAATCAGCCCCAGCATTTT.